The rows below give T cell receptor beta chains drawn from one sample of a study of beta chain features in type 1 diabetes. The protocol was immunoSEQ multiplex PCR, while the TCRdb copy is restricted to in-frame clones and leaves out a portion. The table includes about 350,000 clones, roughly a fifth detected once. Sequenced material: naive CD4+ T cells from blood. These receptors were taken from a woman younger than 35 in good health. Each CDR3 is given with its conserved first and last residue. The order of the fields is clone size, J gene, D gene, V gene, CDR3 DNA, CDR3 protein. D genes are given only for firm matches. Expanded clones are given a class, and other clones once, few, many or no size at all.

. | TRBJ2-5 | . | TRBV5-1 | TGCGCCAGCAGCTCCAAGTCGGGGTTTCAAGAGACCCAGTACTTC | CASSSKSGFQETQYF
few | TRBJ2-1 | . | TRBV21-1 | TGTGCCAGCAGCCCTCCGGGGACTAGCCAATACAATGAGCAGTTCTTC | CASSPPGTSQYNEQFF
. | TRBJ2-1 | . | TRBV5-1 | TGCGCCAGCAGGTCTTCGGGACACTCCTACAATGAGCAGTTCTTC | CASRSSGHSYNEQFF
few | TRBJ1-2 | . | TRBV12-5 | TGTGCTAGTGGTTCCCCAGGAGGCCAAGGCTACACCTTC | CASGSPGGQGYTF
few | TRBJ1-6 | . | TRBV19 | TGTGCCAGTAGTATGGTCAGGGGCGCTTCACCCCTCCACTTT | CASSMVRGASPLHF
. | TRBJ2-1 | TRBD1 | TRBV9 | TGTGCCAGCAGACCGGGACAGAACTACAATGAGCAGTTCTTC | CASRPGQNYNEQFF
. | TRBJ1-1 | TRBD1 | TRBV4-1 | TGCGCCAGCAGCCCCTTGCTCACAGGGGTTAAGACTGAAGCTTTCTTT | CASSPLLTGVKTEAFF
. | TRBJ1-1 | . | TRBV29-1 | TGCAGCGTTGGACGGAGGAACACTGAAGCTTTCTTT | CSVGRRNTEAFF
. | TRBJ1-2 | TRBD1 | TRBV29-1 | TGCAGCGTAGCAGGGGACAGTAAAGTTCAGGCTCCCTATGGCTACACCTTC | CSVAGDSKVQAPYGYTF
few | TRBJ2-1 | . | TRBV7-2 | TGTGCCAGCAGCTTAGCGCGGGACCTCTACAATGAGCAGTTCTTC | CASSLARDLYNEQFF
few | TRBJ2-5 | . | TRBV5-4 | TGTGCCAGCAGCTTGGGAGGATACCAAGAGACCCAGTACTTC | CASSLGGYQETQYF
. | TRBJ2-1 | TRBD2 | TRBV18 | TGTGCCAGCTCACCTAGGACTAGCTCCTACAATGAGCAGTTCTTC | CASSPRTSSYNEQFF
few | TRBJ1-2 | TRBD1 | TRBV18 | TGTGCCAGCTCGAGGGGACAGGGCCACTCCTATGGCTACACCTTC | CASSRGQGHSYGYTF
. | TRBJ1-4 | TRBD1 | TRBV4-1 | TGCGCCAGCAGCCCGACGCGGACAGGGTTTAATGAAAAACTGTTTTTT | CASSPTRTGFNEKLFF
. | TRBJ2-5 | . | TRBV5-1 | TGCGCCAGCAGCTTGGCAGGGAGGGAGACCCAGTACTTC | CASSLAGRETQYF
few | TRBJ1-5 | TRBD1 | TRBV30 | TGTGCCTGGAGTGTGTCCGGGACAGGAGATAGCAATCAGCCCCAGCATTTT | CAWSVSGTGDSNQPQHF
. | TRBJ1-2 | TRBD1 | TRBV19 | TGTGCCAGTATCACGGGACAGGGGTATGGCTACACCTTC | CASITGQGYGYTF
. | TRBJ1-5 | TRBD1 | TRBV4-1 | TGCGCCAGCAGCCGGGACAGGGCGAATCAGCCCCAGCATTTT | CASSRDRANQPQHF
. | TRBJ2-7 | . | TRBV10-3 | TGTGCCATCAGTGAGTCACAGTGGATCGAGCAGTACTTC | CAISESQWIEQYF
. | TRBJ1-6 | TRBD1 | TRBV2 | TGTGCCATCAGACAGGGGGCTGGCGCACCCCTCCACTTT | CAIRQGAGAPLHF
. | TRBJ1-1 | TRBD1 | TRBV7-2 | TGTGCCAGCAGCTCGTCCCACAGGGGAGCAGCTTTCTTT | CASSSSHRGAAFF
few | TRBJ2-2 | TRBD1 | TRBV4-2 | TGTGCCAGCATGCCGGGACAGGGATGGACCGGGGAGCTGTTTTTT | CASMPGQGWTGELFF
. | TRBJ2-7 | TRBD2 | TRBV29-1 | TGCAGCGCGGAGACTAGCCCTCCCTACGAGCAGTACTTC | CSAETSPPYEQYF
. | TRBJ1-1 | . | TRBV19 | TGTGCCAGCTCCGGACTCACCGGAAGGGAAGCTTTCTTT | CASSGLTGREAFF
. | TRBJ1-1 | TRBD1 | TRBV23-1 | TGCGCCAGCAGTCATCCCGGACAGGTAGAGGGTATGAACACTGAAGCTTTCTTT | CASSHPGQVEGMNTEAFF
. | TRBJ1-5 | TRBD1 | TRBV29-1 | TGCAGCGTTCGACAGGGACGGGGTCAGCCCCAGCATTTT | CSVRQGRGQPQHF